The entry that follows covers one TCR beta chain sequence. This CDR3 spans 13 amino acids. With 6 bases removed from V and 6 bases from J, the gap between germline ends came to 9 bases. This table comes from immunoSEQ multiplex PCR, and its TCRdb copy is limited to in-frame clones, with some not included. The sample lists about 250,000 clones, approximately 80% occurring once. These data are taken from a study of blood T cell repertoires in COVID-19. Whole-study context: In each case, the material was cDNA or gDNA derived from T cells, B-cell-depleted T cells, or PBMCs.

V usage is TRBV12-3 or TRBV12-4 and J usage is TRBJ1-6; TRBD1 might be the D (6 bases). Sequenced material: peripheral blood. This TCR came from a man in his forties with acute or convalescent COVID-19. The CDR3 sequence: CASSTGFNSPLHF. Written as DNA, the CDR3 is TGTGCCAGCAGCACAGGGTTTAATTCACCCCTCCACTTT.